In this sample, the clone carrying this TCR beta chain turned up many times. This entry comes from a study of response to subunit inactivated influenza vaccine. Trimming shortened V by 2 bases and J by 4 bases, and 15 bases separated the two germline ends. Looked up from germline, CDR1 is SNHLY and CDR2 is FYNNEI. CDR3 length: 16 residues. TCRdb re-called the RT-PCR reads through MiXCR, storing one row per CDR3 protein. The table shows 500,000 or so distinct CDR3 sequences, with about 15% occurring only once. The sequence came from a man aged 45 to 70 who received an inactivated influenza vaccine. The chain has TRBV2 and TRBJ1-5; perhaps TRBD1 as D (5 bases). Specimen: CD4+ T cells sorted from PBMCs, collected 23 months after vaccination. The CDR3 spells CASSETPAGKNQPQHF. As DNA, the CDR3 is TGTGCCAGCAGTGAAACTCCGGCAGGGAAGAATCAGCCCCAGCATTTT.